This TCR beta chain is drawn from a study of T cell responses to AZD1222 COVID-19 vaccine. To note about this clone: Its antigen is unidentified.

Study results and limitations: Clonal diversity may have been underestimated, and the donors were mostly white British, with more females than males.

Trimming took 6 bases from V and 1 from J; bases not matched to a gene: 3. The CDR3 is made up of 14 amino acids. Germline V lookup: CDR1 LNHDA, CDR2 SQIVND (reference sequence). Libraries were prepared by immunoSEQ multiplex PCR; TCRdb keeps only in-frame clonotypes and omits some of them. Of some 120,000 clones detected, roughly 93% appear once; the ten largest clones hold 3.1%. This chain connects TRBV19 to TRBJ1-1; 9 nucleotides align to TRBD1. This TCR came from an adult in good health. The starting material was peripheral blood, obtained on day 0 of AZD1222 vaccination. CDR3 sequence (DNA): TGTGCCAGTAGCATGGGACAGGGGAACACTGAAGCTTTCTTT. Protein sequence: CASSMGQGNTEAFF.